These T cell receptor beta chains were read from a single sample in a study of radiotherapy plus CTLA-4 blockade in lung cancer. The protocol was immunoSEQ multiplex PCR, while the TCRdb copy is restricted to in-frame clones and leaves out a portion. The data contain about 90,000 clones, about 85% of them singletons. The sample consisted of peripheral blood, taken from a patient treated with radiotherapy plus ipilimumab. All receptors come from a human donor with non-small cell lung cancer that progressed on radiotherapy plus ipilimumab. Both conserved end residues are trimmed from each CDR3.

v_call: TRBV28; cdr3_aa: ASSLVLGTGDSTH
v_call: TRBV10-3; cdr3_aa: AISDPGLPSSYNEQF
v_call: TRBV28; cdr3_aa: ASSSIRYEQY
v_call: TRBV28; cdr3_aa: ASRGTGAAQPQH
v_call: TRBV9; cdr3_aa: ASSVAGSPYEQY
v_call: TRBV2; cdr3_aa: ASKAPVRVVTGNTIY
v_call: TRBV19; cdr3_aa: ASSPRQGAYEQY
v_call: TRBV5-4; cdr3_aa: ASRPNPRAPDEKLF
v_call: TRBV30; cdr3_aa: AWTPGFYNSPLH
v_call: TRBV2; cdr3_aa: ASSPGRMNTEAF
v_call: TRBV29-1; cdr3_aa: SGGLGANTGELF
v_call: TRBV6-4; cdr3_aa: ASSDRSAGTQY
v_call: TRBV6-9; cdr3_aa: ASSVKTLRQSRANVLT
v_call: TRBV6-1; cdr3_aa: ASSEVGSAYEQY
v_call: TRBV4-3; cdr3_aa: ASSQDGGTRLYNEQF
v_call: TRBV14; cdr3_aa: ASSSWGRNSPLH
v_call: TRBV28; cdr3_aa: ASSEAEASTGELF
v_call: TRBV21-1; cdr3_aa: ASSKELRVPQETQY
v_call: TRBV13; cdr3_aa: ASTWKTLGEKLF
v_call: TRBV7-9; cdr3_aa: ASSLAGATEETQY
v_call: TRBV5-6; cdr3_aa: ASSRSASSYNEQF
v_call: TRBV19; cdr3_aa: ASSTAGTAYNEQF
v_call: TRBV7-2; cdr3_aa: ASSLAGPYNEQF
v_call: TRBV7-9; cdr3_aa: ASSLFGDRTYEQY
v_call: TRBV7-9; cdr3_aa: ASSLRLGTGELF
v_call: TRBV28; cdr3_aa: ASNNRGSGSYNSPLH
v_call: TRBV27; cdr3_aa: ASSPLGLNTEAF
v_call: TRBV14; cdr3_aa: ASSQTYEQY
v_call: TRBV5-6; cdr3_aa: ASSLDSGVIYNEQF
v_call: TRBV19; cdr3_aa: ASSIQPGPTDTQY
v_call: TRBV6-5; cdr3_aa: ASSSSGLYGSQH
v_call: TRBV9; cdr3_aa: ASSGGLESGEQF
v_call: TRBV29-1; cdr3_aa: SVEDRRDGDSLADQPQH
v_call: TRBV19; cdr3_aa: ASRTGDERNTIY
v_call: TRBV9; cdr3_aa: ASSVGGGPYNEQF
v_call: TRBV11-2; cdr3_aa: ASSRGAYEQY
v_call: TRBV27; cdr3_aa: ASSLKGPNSGNTIY